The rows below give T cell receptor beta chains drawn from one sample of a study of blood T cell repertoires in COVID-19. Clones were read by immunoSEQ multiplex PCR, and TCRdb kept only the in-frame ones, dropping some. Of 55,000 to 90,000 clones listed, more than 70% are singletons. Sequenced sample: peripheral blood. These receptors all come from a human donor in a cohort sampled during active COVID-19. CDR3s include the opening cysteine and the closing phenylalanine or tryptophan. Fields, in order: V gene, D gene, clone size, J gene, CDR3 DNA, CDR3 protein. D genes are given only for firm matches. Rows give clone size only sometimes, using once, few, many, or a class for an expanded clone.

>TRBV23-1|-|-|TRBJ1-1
TGCGCCAGCAGTCCCCGCCGATCCGGCAGAGGGCAAAACCCGTATGAAGCTTTCTTT
CASSPRRSGRGQNPYEAFF
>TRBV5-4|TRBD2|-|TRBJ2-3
TGTGCCAGCAGCTTGGTGGCGGGAGGGAGAGATACGCAGTATTTT
CASSLVAGGRDTQYF
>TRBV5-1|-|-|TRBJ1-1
TGCGCCAGCAGCTTCAGCCAGGGAAGGGGTGAAGCTTTCTTT
CASSFSQGRGEAFF
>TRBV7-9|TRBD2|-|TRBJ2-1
TGTGCCAGCAGCCCTTGGGAAGCGGGAGGCTACAATGAGCAGTTCTTC
CASSPWEAGGYNEQFF
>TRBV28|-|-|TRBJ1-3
TGTGCCAGCAGAGGGGGTGCTGGAAACACCATATATTTT
CASRGGAGNTIYF
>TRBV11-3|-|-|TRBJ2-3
TGTGCCAGCAGTCTTGGTACTCCTGGAGGAACAGATACGCAGTATTTT
CASSLGTPGGTDTQYF
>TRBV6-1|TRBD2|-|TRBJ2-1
TGTGCCAGCAGTGAACTAGCGGGCACAAGGGAAGAGCAGTTCTTC
CASSELAGTREEQFF
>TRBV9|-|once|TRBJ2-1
TGTGCCAGCAGCGTAGACCCCTACCTCTCCTACAATGAGCAGTTCTTC
CASSVDPYLSYNEQFF
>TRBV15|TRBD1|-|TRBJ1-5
TGTGCCACCAGCAGACAGGGGGCGGGCAATCAGCCCCAGCATTTT
CATSRQGAGNQPQHF
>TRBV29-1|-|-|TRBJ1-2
TGCAGCGTCCCTACTAGGTTTGACTATGGCTACACCTTC
CSVPTRFDYGYTF
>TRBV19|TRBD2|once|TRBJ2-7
TGTGCCAGTAGTATGCTAGCGGGAGTTAACGAGCAGTACTTC
CASSMLAGVNEQYF
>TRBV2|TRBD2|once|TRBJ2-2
TGTGCCAGCAGTGTTAGAGCGGGAGGGCCGGGGGAGCTGTTTTTT
CASSVRAGGPGELFF
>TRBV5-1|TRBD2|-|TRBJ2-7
TGCGCCAGCAGCATAGGGACTAGCGCATACGAGCAGTACTTC
CASSIGTSAYEQYF
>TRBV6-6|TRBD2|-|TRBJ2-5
TGTGCCAGCAGTCCTAGCGGGAGGACGGAGACCCAGTACTTC
CASSPSGRTETQYF
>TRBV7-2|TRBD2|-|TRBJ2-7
TGTGCCAGCAGCCTCGGGCTAGCGGGTCCCGCTGAAACCTACGAGCAGTACTTC
CASSLGLAGPAETYEQYF
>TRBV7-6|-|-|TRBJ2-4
TGTGCCAGCAGCTTAGGTCCCTCGACAGGTTGGGCCAAAAACATTCAGTACTTC
CASSLGPSTGWAKNIQYF
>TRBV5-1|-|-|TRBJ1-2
TGCGCCAGTACATTCCAGGGTTCGGATGGCTACACCTTC
CASTFQGSDGYTF
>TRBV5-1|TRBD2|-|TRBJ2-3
TGCGCCAGCAGCCCGCTCGGGACTAGCGGGATCACAGATACGCAGTATTTT
CASSPLGTSGITDTQYF
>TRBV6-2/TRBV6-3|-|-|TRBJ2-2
TGTGCCAGCAGCCCCTGGATTGGTCAGGGGAACACCGGGGAGCTGTTTTTT
CASSPWIGQGNTGELFF
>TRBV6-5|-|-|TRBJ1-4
TGTGCCAGCAGGGACACAGTAAATGAAAAACTGTTTTTT
CASRDTVNEKLFF
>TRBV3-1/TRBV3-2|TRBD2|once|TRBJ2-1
TGTGCCAGCAGCAAACTAGCGGGAGGGGAGGGTGATGAGCAGTTCTTC
CASSKLAGGEGDEQFF
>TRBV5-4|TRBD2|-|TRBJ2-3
TGTGCCAGCAGCCGTAGCGGGAGGGGTACAGATACGCAGTATTTT
CASSRSGRGTDTQYF
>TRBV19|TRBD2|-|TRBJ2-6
TGTGCCAGTAGTCCCCGGACTAGCGGGAGGGCCGCTGGGGCCAACGTCCTGACTTTC
CASSPRTSGRAAGANVLTF
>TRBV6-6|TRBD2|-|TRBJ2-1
TGTGCCAGCAGTTTTCCCGGGACTAGCCTCAATGAGCAGTTCTTC
CASSFPGTSLNEQFF
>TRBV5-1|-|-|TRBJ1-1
TGCGCCAGCAGTCGGACAGACATGAACACTGAAGCTTTCTTT
CASSRTDMNTEAFF
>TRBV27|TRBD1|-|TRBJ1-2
TGTGCCAGCAGTCTGACAGGGGCCCCCTCGGGTGGCTACACCTTC
CASSLTGAPSGGYTF
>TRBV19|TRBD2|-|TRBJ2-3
TGTGCCAGTAGTCGAGAAGCGGGAGGCCTCGCCGGCACAGATACGCAGTATTTT
CASSREAGGLAGTDTQYF
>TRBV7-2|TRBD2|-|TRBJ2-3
TGTGCCAGCAGCTTTGGTTGGGGGACTAGCGGCACAGATACGCAGTATTTT
CASSFGWGTSGTDTQYF
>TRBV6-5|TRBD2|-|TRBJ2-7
TGTGCCAGCAGCTCAGAGGGACTAGCTTCCTACGAGCAGTACTTC
CASSSEGLASYEQYF
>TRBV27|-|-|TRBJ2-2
TGTGCCAGCAGTTTACGGCGGGATGCTACCGGGGAGCTGTTTTTT
CASSLRRDATGELFF
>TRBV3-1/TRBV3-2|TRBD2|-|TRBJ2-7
TGTGCCAGCAGCCAAGGGACTAGCGGGGCAAGCGAGCAGTACTTC
CASSQGTSGASEQYF
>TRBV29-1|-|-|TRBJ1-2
TGCAGCGTTGGGACAGACTATGGCTACACCTTC
CSVGTDYGYTF
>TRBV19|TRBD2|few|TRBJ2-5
TGTGCCAGTAGTATCGCGGGAGGCGCGGGGGAGACCCAGTACTTC
CASSIAGGAGETQYF
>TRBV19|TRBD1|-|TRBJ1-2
TGTGCCAGTAGGCCGGGACAGGGGGCTTCCTATGGCTACACCTTC
CASRPGQGASYGYTF
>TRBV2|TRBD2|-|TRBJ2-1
TGTGCCAGCAGGGGGGGGTCTGAAGGGGATCACAATGAGCAGTTCTTC
CASRGGSEGDHNEQFF
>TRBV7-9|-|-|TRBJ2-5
TGTGCCAGCAGCCCATGGGGGAGGTCGGGCTCCGAGACCCAGTACTTC
CASSPWGRSGSETQYF
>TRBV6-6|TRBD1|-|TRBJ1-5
TGTGCCAGCAGCAGCCACGGGGACAGGCGGAATCAGCCCCAGCATTTT
CASSSHGDRRNQPQHF
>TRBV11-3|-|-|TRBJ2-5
TGTGCCAGCAGCTTAGTATGGTCGCAGGATAGAAAAGAGACCCAGTACTTC
CASSLVWSQDRKETQYF
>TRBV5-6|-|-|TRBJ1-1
TGTGCCAGCAGCCAACCGACTAACACTGAAGCTTTCTTT
CASSQPTNTEAFF
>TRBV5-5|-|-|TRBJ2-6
TGTGCCAGCAGCTTGGGACTCCACTCTGGGGCCAACGTCCTGACTTTC
CASSLGLHSGANVLTF
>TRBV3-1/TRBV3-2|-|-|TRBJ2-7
TGTGCCAGCAGCCAAGTCTCTGGGGGGAGCCTCGCCTACGAGCAGTACTTC
CASSQVSGGSLAYEQYF
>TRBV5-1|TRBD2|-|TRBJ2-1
TGCGCCAGCAGCGTGACTAGCACAGTCAATGAGCAGTTCTTC
CASSVTSTVNEQFF